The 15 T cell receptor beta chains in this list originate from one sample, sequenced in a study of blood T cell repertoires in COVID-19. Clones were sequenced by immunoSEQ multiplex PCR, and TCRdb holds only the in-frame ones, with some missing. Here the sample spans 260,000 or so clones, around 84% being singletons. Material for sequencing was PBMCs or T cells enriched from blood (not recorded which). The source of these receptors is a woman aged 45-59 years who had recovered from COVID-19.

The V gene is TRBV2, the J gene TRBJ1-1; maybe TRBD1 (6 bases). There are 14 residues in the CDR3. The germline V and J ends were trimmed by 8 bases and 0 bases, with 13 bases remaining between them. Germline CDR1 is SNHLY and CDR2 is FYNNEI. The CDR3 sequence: CASARGAMNTEAFF. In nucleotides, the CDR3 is TGTGCCAGCGCGCGGGGGGCCATGAACACTGAAGCTTTCTTT.

This CDR3 reads CASSLSFSYEQYF. CDR3 coding DNA: TGTGCCAGCAGTTTGTCGTTCTCCTACGAGCAGTACTTC. The chain recombines TRBV28 with TRBJ2-7; D unclear. Germline V lookup: CDR1 MDHEN, CDR2 SYDVKM. V was clipped by 3 bases and J by 0 bases, with 6 bases between them. The CDR3 runs to 13 residues. Full variable domain (outside the CDR3, taken from reference TRBV28 and TRBJ2-7): DVKVTQSSRYLVKRTGEKVFLECVQDMDHENMFWYRQDPGLGLRLIYFSYDVKMKEKGDIPEGYSVSREKKERFSLILESASTNQTSMYLCASSLSFSYEQYFGPGTRLTVT.

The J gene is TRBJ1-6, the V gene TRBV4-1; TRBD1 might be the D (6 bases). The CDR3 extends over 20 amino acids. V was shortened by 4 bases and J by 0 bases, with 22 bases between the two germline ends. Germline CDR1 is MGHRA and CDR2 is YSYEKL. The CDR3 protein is CASSPQSPTGRSSYNSPLHF. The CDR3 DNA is TGCGCCAGCAGCCCCCAGAGCCCGACAGGCCGGAGCTCCTATAATTCACCCCTCCACTTT.

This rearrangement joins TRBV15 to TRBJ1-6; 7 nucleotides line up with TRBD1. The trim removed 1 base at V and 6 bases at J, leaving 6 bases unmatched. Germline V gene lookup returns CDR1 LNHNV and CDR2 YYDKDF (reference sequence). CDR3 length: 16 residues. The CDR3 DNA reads TGTGCCACCAGCAGAGGGATAACAGGGGCTAATTCACCCCTCCACTTT. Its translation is CATSRGITGANSPLHF. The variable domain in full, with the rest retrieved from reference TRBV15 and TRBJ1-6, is DAMVIQNPRYQVTQFGKPVTLSCSQTLNHNVMYWYQQKSSQAPKLLFHYYDKDFNNEADTPDNFQSRRPNTSFCFLDIRSPGLGDTAMYLCATSRGITGANSPLHFGNGTRLTVT.

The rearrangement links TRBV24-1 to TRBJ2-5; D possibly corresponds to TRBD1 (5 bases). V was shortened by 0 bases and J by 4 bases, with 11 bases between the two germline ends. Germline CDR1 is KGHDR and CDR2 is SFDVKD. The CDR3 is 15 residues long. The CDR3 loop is CATSDLGRGGETQYF. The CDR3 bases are TGTGCCACCAGTGATTTGGGAAGGGGTGGAGAGACCCAGTACTTC.

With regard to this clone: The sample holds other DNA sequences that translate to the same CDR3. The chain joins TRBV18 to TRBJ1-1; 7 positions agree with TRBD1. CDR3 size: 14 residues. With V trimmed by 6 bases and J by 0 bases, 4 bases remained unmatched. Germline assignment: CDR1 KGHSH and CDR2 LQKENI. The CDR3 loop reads CASSPGQLNTEAFF. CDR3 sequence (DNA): TGTGCCAGCTCCCCGGGACAGTTGAACACTGAAGCTTTCTTT.

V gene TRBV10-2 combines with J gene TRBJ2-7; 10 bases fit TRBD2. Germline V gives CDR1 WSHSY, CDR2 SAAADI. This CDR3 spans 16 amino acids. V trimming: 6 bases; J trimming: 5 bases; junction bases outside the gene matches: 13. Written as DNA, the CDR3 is TGCGCCAGCAGGAACCCTCGACTAGCGGGTTCAGACGAGCAGTACTTC. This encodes CASRNPRLAGSDEQYF.

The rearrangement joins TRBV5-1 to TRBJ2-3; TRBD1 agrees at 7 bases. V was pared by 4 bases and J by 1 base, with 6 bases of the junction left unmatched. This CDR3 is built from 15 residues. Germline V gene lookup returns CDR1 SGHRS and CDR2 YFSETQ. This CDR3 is CASSPTGQRTDTQYF. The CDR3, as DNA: TGCGCCAGCAGCCCGACGGGACAGCGCACAGATACGCAGTATTTT.

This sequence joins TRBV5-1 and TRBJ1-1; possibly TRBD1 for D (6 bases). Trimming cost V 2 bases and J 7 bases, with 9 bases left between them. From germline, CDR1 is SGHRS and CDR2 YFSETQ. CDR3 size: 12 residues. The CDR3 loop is CASSFNRVEAFF. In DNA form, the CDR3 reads TGCGCCAGCAGCTTTAACAGGGTTGAAGCTTTCTTT.

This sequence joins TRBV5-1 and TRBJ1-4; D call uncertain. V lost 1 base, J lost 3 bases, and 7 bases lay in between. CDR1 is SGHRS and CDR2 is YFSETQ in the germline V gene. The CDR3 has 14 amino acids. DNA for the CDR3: TGCGCCAGCAGCTTGTTGAGTCCTAATGAAAAACTGTTTTTT. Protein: CASSLLSPNEKLFF. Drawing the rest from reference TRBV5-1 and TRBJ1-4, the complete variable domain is KAGVTQTPRYLIKTRGQQVTLSCSPISGHRSVSWYQQTPGQGLQFLFEYFSETQRNKGNFPGRFSGRQFSNSRSEMNVSTLELGDSALYLCASSLLSPNEKLFFGSGTQLSVL.

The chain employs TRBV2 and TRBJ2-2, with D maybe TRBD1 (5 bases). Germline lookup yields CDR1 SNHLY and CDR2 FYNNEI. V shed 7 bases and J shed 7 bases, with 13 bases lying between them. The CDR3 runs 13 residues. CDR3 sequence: CASNRQGDGELFF. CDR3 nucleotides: TGTGCCAGCAATCGCCAGGGTGACGGGGAGCTGTTTTTT.

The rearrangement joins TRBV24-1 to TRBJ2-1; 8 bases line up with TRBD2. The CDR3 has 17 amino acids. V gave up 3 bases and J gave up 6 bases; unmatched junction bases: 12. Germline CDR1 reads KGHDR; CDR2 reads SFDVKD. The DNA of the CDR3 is TGTGCCACCAGTGATCCTATAGCGGGGCGGGCTGGCAATGAGCAGTTCTTC. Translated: CATSDPIAGRAGNEQFF.

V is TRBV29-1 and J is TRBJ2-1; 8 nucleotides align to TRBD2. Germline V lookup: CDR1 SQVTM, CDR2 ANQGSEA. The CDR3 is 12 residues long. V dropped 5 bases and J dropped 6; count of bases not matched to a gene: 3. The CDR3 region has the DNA TGCAGCGTTCCGGGGGGGCGCAATGAGCAGTTCTTC. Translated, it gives CSVPGGRNEQFF.

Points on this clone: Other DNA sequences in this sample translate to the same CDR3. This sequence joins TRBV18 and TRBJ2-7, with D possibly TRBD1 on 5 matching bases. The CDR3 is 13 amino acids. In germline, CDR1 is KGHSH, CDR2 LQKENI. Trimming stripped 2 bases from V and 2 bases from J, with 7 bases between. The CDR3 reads CASSPAGPYEQYF. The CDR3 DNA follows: TGTGCCAGCTCACCAGCAGGGCCCTACGAGCAGTACTTC. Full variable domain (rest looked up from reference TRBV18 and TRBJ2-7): NAGVMQNPRHLVRRRGQEARLRCSPMKGHSHVYWYRQLPEEGLKFMVYLQKENIIDESGMPKERFSAEFPKEGPSILRIQQVVRGDSAAYFCASSPAGPYEQYFGPGTRLTVT.

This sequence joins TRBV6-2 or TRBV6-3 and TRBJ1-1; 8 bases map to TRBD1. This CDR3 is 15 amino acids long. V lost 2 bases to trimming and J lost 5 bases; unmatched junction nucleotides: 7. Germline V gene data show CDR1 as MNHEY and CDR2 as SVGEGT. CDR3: CASSYPDRGETEAFF. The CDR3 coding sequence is TGTGCCAGCAGTTACCCCGACAGGGGCGAGACTGAAGCTTTCTTT.